Below are 31 T cell receptor beta chains sequenced from a single sample in a study of graft-versus-host responses after intestinal transplantation. Their antigen targets remain unknown. Sequencing was performed with immunoSEQ multiplex PCR; in TCRdb, only in-frame clones are kept and a portion is missing. The sample has fewer than 120,000 clones, just over 90% seen once. The material sequenced was unstimulated CD8+ T cells sorted from spleen or lymph node cells, taken before intestinal transplant. These receptors came from a human donor who received an intestinal transplant.

This chain connects TRBV6-1 to TRBJ1-2; a possible D gene is TRBD1 (5 bases). With 8 bases removed from V and 5 bases from J, the gap between germline ends came to 15 bases. Germline loops: CDR1 MNHNS, CDR2 SASEGT. This CDR3 spans 13 amino acids. The CDR3 loop is CASWAGGRYGYTF. The CDR3 bases are TGTGCCAGCTGGGCGGGGGGACGATATGGCTACACCTTC.

In DNA form, the CDR3 reads TGTGCCAGCAGACCGACAGGTTTAGAGACCCAGTACTTC. This translates into CASRPTGLETQYF. The V gene is TRBV6-1, the J gene TRBJ2-5; tentative D call: TRBD1 (6 bases). The V gene lost 6 bases and the J gene lost 4 bases, with 12 bases spanning the gap. The CDR3 loop spans 13 amino acids. Looked up from germline, CDR1 is MNHNS and CDR2 is SASEGT.

The chain links TRBV7-2 to TRBJ2-7; D uncertain. The CDR3 extends over 13 amino acids. With 3 bases removed from V and 2 bases from J, the gap between germline ends came to 8 bases. From germline, CDR1 is SGHTA and CDR2 FQGNSA. The CDR3 is CASSLDLTYEQYF. DNA for the CDR3: TGTGCCAGCAGCTTGGACCTCACCTACGAGCAGTACTTC.

V is TRBV4-1 and J is TRBJ2-7; 11 nucleotides agree with TRBD2. V shed 4 bases, J shed 5 bases, and the junction held 7 bases outside the gene matches. Looked up from germline, CDR1 is MGHRA and CDR2 is YSYEKL. The CDR3 is 15 amino acids. DNA of the CDR3: TGCGCCAGCAGCCTACTAGCGGGAGCCCTAGACGAGCAGTACTTC. This codes for CASSLLAGALDEQYF.

This clone was seen only a few times. Distinct nucleotide sequences in the sample also encode this CDR3. The gene calls are TRBV4-1 and TRBJ2-7; no clear D gene. The CDR3 contains 13 residues. Trimming shortened V by 0 bases and J by 2 bases, and 5 bases separated the two germline ends. Germline V CDR1 and CDR2: MGHRA, YSYEKL. The CDR3 loop is CASSQDTAYEQYF. Here the CDR3 DNA reads TGCGCCAGCAGCCAAGATACGGCCTACGAGCAGTACTTC.

V and J are TRBV13 and TRBJ2-4; D not certain. This CDR3 is built from 17 residues. Trimming left V 5 bases short and J 0 bases short, with 17 bases between. The germline V gene encodes CDR1 PRHDT and CDR2 FYEKMQ (reference sequence). The CDR3 DNA follows: TGTGCCAGCAGCGCCACACAGCACCTCCTAGCCAAAAACATTCAGTACTTC. Translation: CASSATQHLLAKNIQYF.

The V call is TRBV6-6, the J call TRBJ2-7, with D possibly TRBD2 on 6 matching bases. This CDR3 is built from 12 residues. Germline V gives CDR1 MNHNY, CDR2 SVGAGI (reference sequence). Deletions cut 7 bases from V and 2 bases from J, with 9 bases between. The CDR3 loop reads CASKAGPYEQYF. The CDR3 DNA reads as TGTGCCAGCAAGGCGGGGCCCTACGAGCAGTACTTC.

The chain links TRBV2 to TRBJ2-1, with 7 positions matching TRBD2. J gave up 6 bases and V 11 bases, and 7 bases lay outside the gene matches. The CDR3 runs to 12 residues. Germline V gives CDR1 SNHLY, CDR2 FYNNEI. CDR3 nucleotides: TGTGCCGGGGGGGGAGGGTCCAATGAGCAGTTCTTC. This encodes CAGGGGSNEQFF.

V is TRBV27 and J is TRBJ2-7, with 8 bases identical to TRBD2. V lost 0 bases, J lost 6 bases, and 7 bases stayed unmatched. The CDR3 is made up of 15 amino acids. Per germline, CDR1 MNHEY and CDR2 SMNVEV (reference sequence). The DNA for the CDR3 is TGTGCCAGCAGTTTATCGGGAGCGGGAGTTTCCGAGCAGTACTTC. Its translation is CASSLSGAGVSEQYF.

The chain links TRBV14 to TRBJ2-1; no clear D gene. The germline gives CDR1 SGHDN, CDR2 FVKESK. This CDR3 region has 13 residues. Trimming shortened V by 5 bases and J by 7 bases, and 12 bases separated the two germline ends. CDR3 amino acids: CASSSTVQNEQFF. In DNA form, the CDR3 reads TGTGCCAGCAGCTCGACCGTACAAAATGAGCAGTTCTTC.

This clone has only a few counts. The rearrangement joins TRBV6-1 to TRBJ1-4; possible D gene TRBD1, 6 bases. The CDR3 has 12 amino acids. Germline assignment: CDR1 MNHNS and CDR2 SASEGT. V dropped 6 bases and J dropped 8 bases, with 10 bases sitting between them. The DNA of the CDR3 is TGTGCCAGCAGGGTGGACAGCGAAAAACTGTTTTTT. It specifies CASRVDSEKLFF.

The rearrangement links TRBV7-3 to TRBJ1-2, with no clear D. Looked up from germline, CDR1 is SGHTA and CDR2 is FQGTGA. The V and J ends lost 3 bases and 4 bases respectively, with 18 bases between them. CDR3 length: 16 amino acids. CDR3 DNA: TGTGCCAGCAGCTTCCCGGTCCACTCAAGTGGCTATGGCTACACCTTC. The encoded protein is CASSFPVHSSGYGYTF.

The chain combines TRBV9 with TRBJ1-5; TRBD1 aligns across 8 bases. This CDR3 comprises 17 residues. The V segment lost 0 bases and the J segment 4 bases; nucleotides outside the gene matches: 9. Germline CDR1 reads SGDLS; CDR2 reads YYNGEE. The CDR3 here is CASSVAPRTGRNQPQHF. The CDR3 DNA reads TGTGCCAGCAGCGTAGCCCCGCGGACAGGGAGGAATCAGCCCCAGCATTTT.

The genes are TRBV5-4 and TRBJ1-2; possible D gene TRBD1, 5 bases. Trimming shortened V by 3 bases and J by 4 bases, and 10 bases separated the two germline ends. CDR1 is SGHNT, CDR2 YYREEE, per germline (reference sequence). The CDR3 runs to 13 residues. The CDR3, as DNA: TGTGCCAGCAGCTCCAGGGAAGGCTATGGCTACACCTTC. The encoded protein is CASSSREGYGYTF.

The J gene is TRBJ1-3, the V gene TRBV28; perhaps TRBD1 as D (5 bases). Germline CDR1 and CDR2: MDHEN and SYDVKM. V dropped 5 bases and J dropped 0 bases, with 8 bases sitting between them. The CDR3 extends over 14 amino acids. CDR3 amino acids: CASSHRSSGNTIYF. In nucleotides, the CDR3 is TGTGCCAGCAGTCACAGGAGCTCTGGAAACACCATATATTTT.

The chain has TRBV7-2 and TRBJ2-7; TRBD2 matches at 11 bases. V lost 5 bases, J lost 7 bases, and 10 bases stayed unmatched. CDR3 length equals 15 residues. Germline loops: CDR1 SGHTA, CDR2 FQGNSA. CDR3 in amino acids: CASSRSGTSGLEQYF. The CDR3 coding sequence is TGTGCCAGCAGCCGTTCCGGGACTAGCGGACTTGAGCAGTACTTC. Supplemented by reference TRBV7-2 and TRBJ2-7, the full variable domain reads GAGVSQSPSNKVTEKGKDVELRCDPISGHTALYWYRQSLGQGLEFLIYFQGNSAPDKSGLPSDRFSAERTGGSVSTLTIQRTQQEDSAVYLCASSRSGTSGLEQYFGPGTRLTVT.

The chain has TRBV7-8 and TRBJ2-1; the match to TRBD2 covers 13 bases. In germline, CDR1 is SGHVS, CDR2 FQNEAQ. Trimming took 7 bases from V and 6 from J; bases not matched to a gene: 6. This CDR3 spans 15 amino acids. The CDR3 DNA is TGTGCCAGCACCCCCCGGACTAGCGGGAGCAATGAGCAGTTCTTC. Translating it yields CASTPRTSGSNEQFF.

V gene TRBV6-1 combines with J gene TRBJ2-1; the D is unclear. This CDR3 contains 13 residues. The V end was cut by 6 bases, the J end by 8 bases, with 14 bases between. Germline V gene data show CDR1 as MNHNS and CDR2 as SASEGT. The CDR3 nucleotides are TGTGCCAGCAGGCCAACATCGACGTATGAGCAGTTCTTC. This codes for CASRPTSTYEQFF.

This clone was seen just once. This chain connects TRBV19 to TRBJ2-1; maybe TRBD1 (5 bases). Per the germline V gene, CDR1 is LNHDA and CDR2 is SQIVND (reference sequence). The V end was cut by 6 bases, the J end by 3 bases, with 9 bases between. This CDR3 comprises 13 residues. The CDR3 is CASRMTDYNEQFF. CDR3 DNA: TGTGCCAGTAGGATGACAGACTACAATGAGCAGTTCTTC.

V and J are TRBV7-9 and TRBJ2-1; 11 nucleotides agree with TRBD2. CDR1 is SEHNR and CDR2 is FQNEAQ in the germline V gene (reference sequence). J was trimmed by 7 bases and V by 1 base; bases with no gene match: 6. This CDR3 has 16 amino acids. CDR3 DNA: TGTGCCAGCAGCTTAGGTAGCGGGAGGGGGAGGAATGAGCAGTTCTTC. This translates into CASSLGSGRGRNEQFF.

The rearrangement joins TRBV4-1 to TRBJ2-3, with 8 bases aligning to TRBD2. V shed 1 base, J shed 4 bases, and the junction held 4 bases outside the gene matches. The germline CDR1 and CDR2 sequences are MGHRA and YSYEKL. The CDR3 is 15 residues long. CDR3 region: CASSQAQRESDTQYF. The CDR3 bases are TGCGCCAGCAGCCAAGCCCAGCGGGAGTCAGATACGCAGTATTTT.

The chain couples TRBV5-4 to TRBJ2-1; TRBD2 aligns across 9 bases. The CDR3 contains 16 residues. CDR1 is SGHNT, CDR2 YYREEE, per germline (reference sequence). V lost 5 bases, J lost 5 bases, and 11 bases stayed unmatched. As DNA, the CDR3 is TGTGCCAGCAGGTTGCCGCGGGAGGGCCAAAACAATGAGCAGTTCTTC. Amino acid sequence: CASRLPREGQNNEQFF.

The rearrangement uses TRBV27 and TRBJ1-1, with TRBD1 identical over 7 bases. J gave up 1 base and V 6 bases, and 5 bases lay outside the gene matches. This CDR3 spans 14 amino acids. The germline gives CDR1 MNHEY, CDR2 SMNVEV (reference sequence). In DNA form, the CDR3 reads TGTGCCAGCAGAATTGGGACAGCGAACACTGAAGCTTTCTTT. Translating gives CASRIGTANTEAFF.

The chain employs TRBV4-1 and TRBJ2-5, with 9 bases matching TRBD1. CDR1 and CDR2 (germline): MGHRA, YSYEKL. The CDR3 runs 14 residues. The V and J ends lost 4 bases and 5 bases, in that order; junction bases with no gene match: 5. The CDR3 sequence: CASSPGQGSETQYF. The DNA of the CDR3 is TGCGCCAGCAGCCCGGGACAGGGTTCCGAGACCCAGTACTTC.

This chain links TRBV9 with TRBJ1-3; weak D call: TRBD1 (5 bases). The CDR3 totals 14 residues. Trimming removed 2 bases from V and 2 bases from J, with 8 bases in between. CDR1 SGDLS and CDR2 YYNGEE come from the germline V gene. In nucleotides, the CDR3 is TGTGCCAGCAGCGTTGGGGGGACTGGAAACACCATATATTTT. This gives the protein CASSVGGTGNTIYF.

V and J are TRBV28 and TRBJ2-7, with 7 positions matching TRBD2. Germline V CDR1 and CDR2: MDHEN, SYDVKM. Losses at the gene ends were 4 bases for V and 3 bases for J; bases not matched to a gene: 15. The CDR3 has 17 residues. CDR3 nucleotide sequence: TGTGCCAGCAGTTGGGAAGTAGCGGGCCACCCGAGCTACGAGCAGTACTTC. This encodes CASSWEVAGHPSYEQYF. Complete variable domain (other parts from reference TRBV28 and TRBJ2-7): DVKVTQSSRYLVKRTGEKVFLECVQDMDHENMFWYRQDPGLGLRLIYFSYDVKMKEKGDIPEGYSVSREKKERFSLILESASTNQTSMYLCASSWEVAGHPSYEQYFGPGTRLTVT.

The CDR3 loop is CATRDGEAFF. CDR3 in DNA: TGTGCCACCCGAGACGGGGAAGCTTTCTTT. The chain combines TRBV6-5 with TRBJ1-1; no definite D call. CDR1 and CDR2 from the germline V gene are MNHEY and SVGAGI. V was pared by 10 bases and J by 8 bases, with 11 bases between. This CDR3 has 10 amino acids.

V gene TRBV10-2 combines with J gene TRBJ2-3; possible D gene TRBD2, 6 bases. The CDR3 is 16 amino acids. The germline V gene has CDR1 WSHSY and CDR2 SAAADI. The germline V and J ends were trimmed by 2 bases and 4 bases, with 16 bases remaining between them. The CDR3 loop is CASSEKLAGYADTQYF. CDR3 sequence (DNA): TGCGCCAGCAGTGAGAAACTAGCAGGGTATGCAGATACGCAGTATTTT.

The V and J genes are TRBV6-5 and TRBJ1-4; D ambiguous. This CDR3 comprises 13 residues. V was pared by 2 bases and J by 5 bases, with 6 bases between. Germline V gene lookup returns CDR1 MNHEY and CDR2 SVGAGI. For the CDR3, the DNA is TGTGCCAGCAGTTACCGGGAGAATGAAAAACTGTTTTTT. Its translation is CASSYRENEKLFF.

V is TRBV6-1 and J is TRBJ2-7; TRBD2 matches at 9 bases. CDR1 MNHNS and CDR2 SASEGT come from the germline V gene. CDR3 length: 15 residues. V was clipped by 0 bases and J by 2 bases; unmatched bases: 2. The CDR3 DNA follows: TGTGCCAGCAGTGAAGCACGACTAGCGGCCTACGAGCAGTACTTC. This encodes CASSEARLAAYEQYF.

This clone was recorded only once. The rearrangement links TRBV10-3 to TRBJ2-3; D is uncertain. Trimming took off 4 bases at V and 4 bases at J, with 12 bases between the two ends. The CDR3 spans 14 residues. Looked up from germline, CDR1 is ENHRY and CDR2 is SYGVKD. DNA for the CDR3: TGTGCCATCAGTGGAATTCTAGATCCAGATACGCAGTATTTT. Translated, it gives CAISGILDPDTQYF.